This TCR beta chain appears in the sequencing data of a study of T cell repertoires in cytomegalovirus infection. Study-wide context: Researchers turned to recently identified HLA-C-restricted CMV epitopes as well as well-studied HLA-B-restricted ones. Public TCR beta signature analysis indicated the presence of both CMV infection and matching HLA type.

Study-wide findings and caveats: Summed frequency of public TCR beta families distinguished CMV carriers with the relevant HLA. CMV-specific HLA-C-restricted TCR beta clonotypes dominated the ex vivo response.

CDR3 length equals 15 residues. In germline, CDR1 is SGHVS, CDR2 FNYEAQ. The V gene lost 0 bases and the J gene lost 7 bases, with 16 bases spanning the gap. This clonotype has a count of ten or more. The antigen remains unidentified. MiXCR was run by TCRdb on the reads, yielding one entry per CDR3 protein. The sample yields tens of thousands of distinct CDR3 sequences, about 40% seen once. The source was CD8+ T cells from cultured PBMCs, collected from culture after CMV antigen stimulation. J is TRBJ2-7 and V is TRBV7-6; tentatively, D is TRBD2 (5 bases). The TCR originated in a human donor in good health (CMV status not recorded). Some clones in this sample may be carry-over from other donors' samples. The CDR3 DNA reads TGTGCCAGCAGCTTAGCGGCGGGTGATCACCAAGAGCAGTACTTC. Its protein is CASSLAAGDHQEQYF.